These T cell receptor beta chains were read from a single sample in a study of PD-L1 blockade in urothelial cancer. Here immunoSEQ multiplex PCR was the method, and the copy in TCRdb shows in-frame clones only, minus some. The sample shows about 29,000 clones, roughly 84% of them seen only once. Specimen: PBMCs, collected around atezolizumab (anti-PD-L1) treatment. The receptors come from an older man with urothelial cancer. CDR3s include the opening cysteine and the closing phenylalanine or tryptophan. The D gene is left open where the match is weak. Expanded clones are given a class, and other clones once, few, many or no size at all.

D	size	V	J	DNA	CDR3
NA	NA	TRBV7-9	TRBJ2-2	TGTGCCAGCAGCCCACGGGGGTTGGAGACCGGGGAGCTGTTTTTT	CASSPRGLETGELFF
TRBD2	NA	TRBV28	TRBJ2-7	TGTGCCAGCAGACGGACTAGCGGCAGCTCCTACGAGCAGTACTTC	CASRRTSGSSYEQYF
NA	few	TRBV27	TRBJ2-1	TGTGCCAGTGCTTCCGGGTCCTACAATGAGCAGTTCTTC	CASASGSYNEQFF
TRBD1	NA	TRBV11-2	TRBJ1-6	TGTGCCAGCAGCTTAGGACAGGGGGCTAATTCACCCCTCCACTTT	CASSLGQGANSPLHF
TRBD2	NA	TRBV7-9	TRBJ2-1	TGTGCCAGCAGCCCCAGCGGGGTAGCCTACAATGAGCAGTTCTTC	CASSPSGVAYNEQFF
TRBD1	NA	TRBV5-1	TRBJ2-7	TGCGCCAGCAGCTTGTCCTTGACAGGGGCCTACGAGCAGTACTTC	CASSLSLTGAYEQYF
NA	NA	TRBV5-1	TRBJ2-1	TGCGCCAGCAGCTTGGTCCTATCGGAGGGTGACTCCTACAATGAGCAGTTCTTC	CASSLVLSEGDSYNEQFF
TRBD1	NA	TRBV19	TRBJ1-1	TGTGCCAGTAGTTCACAGGGGGCTGGGACTGAAGCTTTCTTT	CASSSQGAGTEAFF
NA	NA	TRBV21-1	TRBJ2-7	TGTGCCAGCAGCAAAGCCAGGCAGGGGGCGTACGAGCAGTACTTC	CASSKARQGAYEQYF
NA	NA	TRBV5-1	TRBJ1-3	TGCGCCAGCAGCTTGGGGTTCGCGGCAAGAGGAAACACCATATATTTT	CASSLGFAARGNTIYF
NA	NA	TRBV28	TRBJ2-5	TGTGCCAGCAGCCATTATGATGCGGAGACCCAGTACTTC	CASSHYDAETQYF
TRBD2	NA	TRBV11-3	TRBJ2-3	TGTGCCAGCAGCGTATCTAGCGGGAGGGGGACAGATACGCAGTATTTT	CASSVSSGRGTDTQYF
NA	NA	TRBV4-2	TRBJ2-1	TGTGCCAGCAGCCAAGAATATATAGGGGCTGAGCAGTTCTTC	CASSQEYIGAEQFF
TRBD1	NA	TRBV2	TRBJ2-1	TGTGCCAGCAGGTCCGGGACAGGGGTTTACAATGAGCAGTTCTTC	CASRSGTGVYNEQFF
TRBD1	NA	TRBV18	TRBJ2-7	TGTGCCAGCTCAGCACCGGGACAGGCGGCCTACGAGCAGTACTTC	CASSAPGQAAYEQYF
NA	NA	TRBV5-4	TRBJ1-1	TGTGCCAGCAGCTCGACAACGAACACTGAAGCTTTCTTT	CASSSTTNTEAFF
NA	few	TRBV7-6	TRBJ2-2	TGTGCCAGCAGCGCCGGGATCGGGGCCGGGGAGCTGTTTTTT	CASSAGIGAGELFF
TRBD2	once	TRBV7-8	TRBJ2-1	TGTGCCAGCAGCTTAGGTTCCGGGGGGGGGCGGGAGCAGTTCTTC	CASSLGSGGGREQFF
TRBD2	NA	TRBV5-1	TRBJ2-1	TGCGCCAGCACCGCTAGCGGAGGTCCCTACAATGAGCAGTTCTTC	CASTASGGPYNEQFF
NA	NA	TRBV18	TRBJ2-5	TGTGCCAGCTCACCACCAGGCGGCTACCAAGAGACCCAGTACTTC	CASSPPGGYQETQYF
NA	few	TRBV28	TRBJ2-7	TGTGCCAGCAGGGACACCGCCTACGAGCAGTACTTC	CASRDTAYEQYF
NA	once	TRBV7-9	TRBJ2-3	TGTGCCAGCAGCCTCGGGAGTGGGGCTGATACGCAGTATTTT	CASSLGSGADTQYF
NA	NA	TRBV6-1	TRBJ2-1	TGTGCCAGCACTCTGGGGGGTTTAGGTTACAATGAGCAGTTCTTC	CASTLGGLGYNEQFF
NA	NA	TRBV7-2	TRBJ1-5	TGTGCCAGCAGCGCGCGGGCCAAGGGCTTGGGTAGCAATCAGCCCCAGCATTTT	CASSARAKGLGSNQPQHF
TRBD1	NA	TRBV29-1	TRBJ1-1	TGCAGCTACCGTAGAGGGACAGGGGACACTGAAGCTTTCTTT	CSYRRGTGDTEAFF
TRBD2	few	TRBV7-9	TRBJ2-1	TGTGCCAGCAGCCCAGGGACTAGCGGCCACAATGAGCAGTTCTTC	CASSPGTSGHNEQFF
TRBD1	NA	TRBV4-3	TRBJ1-2	TGCGCCAGCAGCCAAGATACCAGGACAGGGAATATGTATAGTGGGTACACCTTC	CASSQDTRTGNMYSGYTF
TRBD2	few	TRBV7-2	TRBJ2-7	TGTGCCAGCAGTGGGGGGGGACCCTACGAGCAGTACTTC	CASSGGGPYEQYF
TRBD1	NA	TRBV28	TRBJ2-7	TGTGCCAGCAGTTTATCCACGACACCGGGACAGTACTCCTACGAGCAGTACTTC	CASSLSTTPGQYSYEQYF
NA	NA	TRBV18	TRBJ2-2	TGTGCCAGCGGGAGGTTGACCGGGGAGCTGTTTTTT	CASGRLTGELFF
TRBD1	few	TRBV5-1	TRBJ2-7	TGCGCCAGCAGCCCCCGGACAGGGACGGGGGAGCAGTACTTC	CASSPRTGTGEQYF
NA	NA	TRBV11-1	TRBJ1-2	TGTGCCAGCAGCTTAGAAACTGATGGCTACACCTTC	CASSLETDGYTF
NA	NA	TRBV27	TRBJ2-7	TGTGCCAGCAGGGGCAGTGCCTCCTACGAGCAGTACTTC	CASRGSASYEQYF
TRBD2	NA	TRBV7-6	TRBJ2-1	TGTGCCAGCAGACAGGATAGCGGGCCATACAATGAGCAGTTCTTC	CASRQDSGPYNEQFF
NA	NA	TRBV28	TRBJ2-2	TGTGCCAGCAGTTCCTTTACTAGTCGTGTCGGGGAGCTGTTTTTT	CASSSFTSRVGELFF
NA	NA	TRBV5-1	TRBJ2-5	TGCGCCACCCGAAGGGCTAGCGCATACCAAGAGACCCAGTACTTC	CATRRASAYQETQYF
TRBD1	once	TRBV7-2	TRBJ1-3	TGTGCCAGCAGCTACGGGACAGGGATTGGAAACACCATATATTTT	CASSYGTGIGNTIYF
TRBD1	NA	TRBV15	TRBJ1-4	TGTGCCACCAGCAGAGACAGGGGGCTGGACGAAAAACTGTTTTTT	CATSRDRGLDEKLFF
TRBD1	NA	TRBV5-1	TRBJ1-4	TGCGCCAGCAGCTTGGGGACAGGACTCAATGAAAAACTGTTTTTT	CASSLGTGLNEKLFF
TRBD1	NA	TRBV10-3	TRBJ2-7	TGTGCCATCAGTGAGGGGGACAGGGGAGGCGAGCAGTACTTC	CAISEGDRGGEQYF
NA	NA	TRBV18	TRBJ1-1	TGTGCCAGCTCACCACTCGAGTTGGAGGACACTGAAGCTTTCTTT	CASSPLELEDTEAFF
NA	NA	TRBV6-1	TRBJ2-1	TGTGCCAGCAGCCGGGACTCCGACAATGAGCAGTTCTTC	CASSRDSDNEQFF
NA	few	TRBV28	TRBJ1-1	TGTGCCAGCAGTACGGGGGGAACTGAAGCTTTCTTT	CASSTGGTEAFF
TRBD2	NA	TRBV5-1	TRBJ2-7	TGCGCCAGCAGCCCTTTAGCGGGAGGGCCGTACGAGCAGTACTTC	CASSPLAGGPYEQYF
NA	few	TRBV9	TRBJ2-3	TGTGCCAGCAGCGCGAGACAGGCGACAAGCACAGATACGCAGTATTTT	CASSARQATSTDTQYF
NA	NA	TRBV21-1	TRBJ2-6	TGTGCCAGCACACTAGCGGAGGTCTCTGGGGCCAACGTCCTGACTTTC	CASTLAEVSGANVLTF
NA	NA	TRBV7-3	TRBJ2-5	TGTGCCAGCAGCTTCCGGGTCCAAGAGACCCAGTACTTC	CASSFRVQETQYF
TRBD2	NA	TRBV2	TRBJ2-7	TGTGCCAGCAGTGCAAATAGCGGGCTGTACGAGCAGTACTTC	CASSANSGLYEQYF
NA	once	TRBV11-1	TRBJ1-1	TGTGCCAGCAGCTCCTACCGCGGAGCGGACACTGAAGCTTTCTTT	CASSSYRGADTEAFF
TRBD1	NA	TRBV11-1	TRBJ1-6	TGTGCCAGCAGACAGGGACAGGGGGCCAATTCACCCCTCCACTTT	CASRQGQGANSPLHF
TRBD2	NA	TRBV6-6	TRBJ2-1	TGTGCCAGCAGTGCGCCGGGACTAAACAATGAGCAGTTCTTC	CASSAPGLNNEQFF
TRBD2	NA	TRBV5-1	TRBJ2-5	TGCGCCAGCAGCCGACTAGCGGGAGGTACGGAGACCCAGTACTTC	CASSRLAGGTETQYF
NA	NA	TRBV5-4	TRBJ2-7	TGTGCCAGCAGCCGCGGAGACGGCTACGAGCAGTACTTC	CASSRGDGYEQYF
TRBD1	NA	TRBV29-1	TRBJ2-3	TGCAGCGGGCTATGGGGACAGGGGAGCACAGATACGCAGTATTTT	CSGLWGQGSTDTQYF
TRBD2	NA	TRBV5-6	TRBJ2-7	TGTGCCAGCAGCTTAAGGACTAGGGTGCGCGAGCAGTACTTC	CASSLRTRVREQYF
NA	NA	TRBV29-1	TRBJ2-3	TGCAGCGTTGAAGGAGCGGAGCTGGTAGATACGCAGTATTTT	CSVEGAELVDTQYF
NA	once	TRBV2	TRBJ2-5	TGTGCCGCCAGGGGAGGGGAGACCCAGTACTTC	CAARGGETQYF